The next 24 T cell receptor beta chains were all read from a single sample in a study of immune evolution from preneoplasia to lung adenocarcinoma (dated by TCRdb to the early 2020s). The receptor library was made with the immunoSEQ multiplex PCR assay. TCRdb carries this immuneACCESS record with in-frame sequences only. Its versions omit some clonotypes, under half of them owing to an unresolved V gene in the studies checked, with the rest unexplained. This sample comprises more than 9,000 clones, around four fifths of them detected only once. The biggest ten clones account for 3% to 4% of the sample. Sequences were obtained from FFPE minimally invasive lung adenocarcinoma tissue. The cell subset or site label here, explained by the study, means: micro-invasive lung adenocarcinoma (MIA). Source of these receptors: a person aged 70 to 80 with lung adenocarcinoma.

The chain recombines TRBV30 with TRBJ2-7, with unresolved D. The V gene's germline CDR1 is GTSNPN and CDR2 SVGIG (reference sequence). This CDR3 is built from 11 residues. Trimming took off 0 bases at V and 3 bases at J, with 3 bases between the two ends. CDR3 DNA: TGTGCCTGGAGTGTAAACTACGAGCAGTACTTC. Translated, it gives CAWSVNYEQYF.

The J gene is TRBJ2-3, the V gene TRBV7-8; 8 positions match TRBD2. There are 14 residues in the CDR3. Germline trimming cut 5 bases from V and 1 base from J; bases unmatched to any gene: 2. The germline V gene encodes CDR1 SGHVS and CDR2 FQNEAQ. The CDR3 DNA follows: TGTGCCAGCAGCCCACTAGCGGGCACAGATACGCAGTATTTT. This sequence encodes CASSPLAGTDTQYF. Full variable domain (remainder filled in from reference TRBV7-8 and TRBJ2-3): GAGVSQSPRYKVAKRGQDVALRCDPISGHVSLFWYQQALGQGPEFLTYFQNEAQLDKSGLPSDRFFAERPEGSVSTLKIQRTQQEDSAVYLCASSPLAGTDTQYFGPGTRLTVL.

The J gene is TRBJ1-1, the V gene TRBV29-1; possibly TRBD1 for D (6 bases). The germline gives CDR1 SQVTM, CDR2 ANQGSEA. The length of the CDR3 is 13 residues. The ends were cut back, 4 bases at V and 1 base at J, with 10 bases in the middle. CDR3 in amino acids: CSVVGTTNTEAFF. Written as DNA, the CDR3 is TGCAGCGTTGTCGGGACAACGAACACTGAAGCTTTCTTT.

V is TRBV2 and J is TRBJ2-1, with D unclear. Germline V gives CDR1 SNHLY, CDR2 FYNNEI. The CDR3 has 11 residues. V shed 7 bases and J shed 7 bases, with 8 bases lying between them. In DNA form, the CDR3 reads TGTGCCAGCATGCCCTCGAATGAGCAGTTCTTC. Translation gives CASMPSNEQFF.

The gene calls are TRBV2 and TRBJ2-7, with TRBD1 matching 8 bases. The germline V gene encodes CDR1 SNHLY and CDR2 FYNNEI. CDR3 length: 11 amino acids. With V trimmed by 4 bases and J by 12 bases, 5 bases remained unmatched. As DNA, the CDR3 is TGTGCCAGCAGTGGAACAGGGGGTGGGTACTTC. Amino acid sequence: CASSGTGGGYF.

The chain has TRBV6-1 and TRBJ1-5; D gene unclear. This CDR3 spans 16 amino acids. V gave up 1 base and J gave up 6 bases, with 16 bases separating them. Germline CDR1 MNHNS, CDR2 SASEGT. CDR3 sequence: CASSEGTGLGVQPQHF. CDR3 bases: TGTGCCAGCAGTGAAGGGACTGGCTTGGGTGTTCAGCCCCAGCATTTT.

This clone was seen only a few times. J is TRBJ2-3 and V is TRBV19; D unclear. The V end was cut by 4 bases, the J end by 4 bases, with 6 bases between. Per the germline V gene, CDR1 is LNHDA and CDR2 is SQIVND (reference sequence). The CDR3 is made up of 12 amino acids. CDR3 residues: CASSTNADTQYF. The CDR3 DNA reads as TGTGCCAGTAGTACGAATGCAGATACGCAGTATTTT.

V is TRBV6-5 and J is TRBJ2-5, with 7 bases lining up with TRBD1. V lost 4 bases to trimming and J lost 5 bases; unmatched junction nucleotides: 13. Germline values: CDR1 MNHEY, CDR2 SVGAGI. The CDR3 runs 16 residues. CDR3 in DNA: TGTGCCAGCAGTTCATCCCTAGGGGGCTGGAGGGAGACCCAGTACTTC. Its protein product is CASSSSLGGWRETQYF.

The chain couples TRBV30 to TRBJ2-7; D possibly corresponds to TRBD1 (5 bases). This CDR3 has 14 amino acids. V lost 0 bases, J lost 2 bases, and 11 bases lay in between. Germline V gives CDR1 GTSNPN, CDR2 SVGIG (reference sequence). The CDR3 sequence is CAWSVHRGPYEQYF. The CDR3 DNA reads as TGTGCCTGGAGTGTACATAGGGGCCCCTACGAGCAGTACTTC. The full variable domain, in which reference TRBV30 and TRBJ2-7 provide the parts outside the CDR3, is SQTIHQWPATLVQPVGSPLSLECTVEGTSNPNLYWYRQAAGRGLQLLFYSVGIGQISSEVPQNLSASRPQDRQFILSSKKLLLSDSGFYLCAWSVHRGPYEQYFGPGTRLTVT.

The V gene is TRBV19, the J gene TRBJ2-2; D unresolved. The V end lost 3 bases, the J end lost 9 bases, and 26 bases lay between the germline ends. The germline V gene encodes CDR1 LNHDA and CDR2 SQIVND (reference sequence). The CDR3 has 18 residues. The CDR3, as DNA: TGTGCCAGTAGTATGAGGTCCATCGAAGCGCTTGAATCGTGGGAGCTGTTTTTT. It specifies CASSMRSIEALESWELFF.

The V gene is TRBV29-1, the J gene TRBJ1-5, with D possibly matching TRBD1 (6 bases). Germline CDR1 reads SQVTM; CDR2 reads ANQGSEA. V lost 5 bases and J lost 5, with 13 bases in between. This CDR3 is 13 amino acids long. The CDR3 loop reads CSVREQGDQPQHF. CDR3 sequence (DNA): TGCAGCGTTCGTGAACAGGGAGATCAGCCCCAGCATTTT.

The rearrangement uses TRBV20-1 and TRBJ2-1; D gene uncertain. Looked up from germline, CDR1 is DFQATT and CDR2 is SNEGSKA (reference sequence). There are 11 residues in the CDR3. V lost 6 bases and J 10 bases, leaving 13 bases between the germline ends. CDR3 in DNA: TGCAGTGCCCCTGCCCCAGTCGAGCAGTTCTTC. It is translated as CSAPAPVEQFF.

V is TRBV28 and J is TRBJ2-7; D may be TRBD2 (5 bases). The V gene lost 5 bases and the J gene lost 3 bases, with 5 bases spanning the gap. The germline gives CDR1 MDHEN, CDR2 SYDVKM. The CDR3 extends over 11 amino acids. CDR3 nucleotides: TGTGCCAGCAGTACTAGCTACGAGCAGTACTTC. It specifies CASSTSYEQYF. The entire variable domain, with the rest obtained from reference TRBV28 and TRBJ2-7, is as follows: DVKVTQSSRYLVKRTGEKVFLECVQDMDHENMFWYRQDPGLGLRLIYFSYDVKMKEKGDIPEGYSVSREKKERFSLILESASTNQTSMYLCASSTSYEQYFGPGTRLTVT.

This clone appeared once. The rearrangement links TRBV30 to TRBJ1-1, with D perhaps TRBD1 (6 bases). Germline V gives CDR1 GTSNPN, CDR2 SVGIG (reference sequence). This CDR3 comprises 14 residues. V shed 5 bases and J shed 0 bases, with 13 bases lying between them. CDR3 region: CAWEKDSLNTEAFF. The CDR3 coding sequence is TGTGCCTGGGAAAAGGACAGCTTGAACACTGAAGCTTTCTTT.

In nucleotides, the CDR3 is TGCGCCAGCGGACAAGCAGGAACAGATACGCAGTATTTT. This sequence encodes CASGQAGTDTQYF. The chain has TRBV10-1 and TRBJ2-3; tentative D call: TRBD1 (5 bases). The CDR3 is 13 amino acids. Between the trimmed V and J ends, which lost 8 bases and 3 bases, there was a span of 12 bases. The germline V gene encodes CDR1 WNHNN and CDR2 SYGVQD (reference sequence).

The CDR3 protein is CASSYDSNQPQHF. The CDR3 DNA reads TGTGCCAGCAGTTATGATAGCAATCAGCCCCAGCATTTT. The chain joins TRBV28 to TRBJ1-5; D remains ambiguous. The CDR3 has 13 amino acids. The germline V gene encodes CDR1 MDHEN and CDR2 SYDVKM. The ends were cut back, 4 bases at V and 0 bases at J, with 4 bases in the middle.

The chain employs TRBV6-1 and TRBJ2-5; D uncertain. V dropped 2 bases and J dropped 1 base, with 5 bases sitting between them. The CDR3 sequence is 13 residues long. The germline CDR1 and CDR2 sequences are MNHNS and SASEGT. The chain's CDR3 is CASSEWVQETQYF. CDR3 nucleotide sequence: TGTGCCAGCAGTGAATGGGTCCAAGAGACCCAGTACTTC.

The V gene is TRBV28, the J gene TRBJ2-2; maybe TRBD2 (5 bases). The CDR3 is made up of 14 amino acids. From germline, CDR1 is MDHEN and CDR2 SYDVKM. CDR3 DNA sequence: TGTGTAACCGGGGAACAGCCGAACACCGGGGAGCTGTTTTTT. Its translation is CVTGEQPNTGELFF.

The chain couples TRBV20-1 to TRBJ1-4; D gene ambiguous. The germline V gene encodes CDR1 DFQATT and CDR2 SNEGSKA (reference sequence). Trimming left V 6 bases short and J 8 bases short, with 7 bases between. The CDR3 contains 10 residues. CDR3 residues: CSALAEKLFF. CDR3 nucleotide sequence: TGCAGTGCCCTGGCGGAAAAACTGTTTTTT.

This chain connects TRBV19 to TRBJ1-4; TRBD1 matches at 7 bases. There are 14 residues in the CDR3. Germline loops: CDR1 LNHDA, CDR2 SQIVND (reference sequence). With 4 bases clipped from V and 3 bases from J, the junction kept 2 bases outside the gene matches. The CDR3 loop is CASSTGQANEKLFF. The CDR3, as DNA: TGTGCCAGTAGTACCGGACAGGCTAATGAAAAACTGTTTTTT.

This chain connects TRBV28 to TRBJ1-1; D not resolved. Germline-derived CDR1 and CDR2 are MDHEN and SYDVKM. The CDR3 has 14 amino acids. Trimming stripped 8 bases from V and 4 bases from J, with 17 bases between. The CDR3 is CASVVSGEGTEAFF. The DNA of the CDR3 is TGTGCCAGCGTGGTATCGGGTGAGGGCACTGAAGCTTTCTTT. Combining the CDR3 with reference TRBV28 and TRBJ1-1 gives the whole variable domain DVKVTQSSRYLVKRTGEKVFLECVQDMDHENMFWYRQDPGLGLRLIYFSYDVKMKEKGDIPEGYSVSREKKERFSLILESASTNQTSMYLCASVVSGEGTEAFFGQGTRLTVV.

This clone has more than one count but fewer than ten. This CDR3 is CASSPGGGRTYEQYF. The CDR3 coding sequence is TGTGCCAGCAGCCCGGGGGGCGGGAGAACCTACGAGCAGTACTTC. The rearrangement links TRBV11-3 to TRBJ2-7, with D possibly matching TRBD2 (7 bases). Germline CDR1 and CDR2: SGHNT and YENEEA. The ends were cut back, 5 bases at V and 2 bases at J, with 16 bases in the middle. The CDR3 totals 15 residues.

The chain couples TRBV5-1 to TRBJ2-2; unclear D gene. V lost 3 bases and J lost 0, with 12 bases in between. CDR1 SGHRS and CDR2 YFSETQ come from the germline V gene. The CDR3 is made up of 16 amino acids. The DNA of the CDR3 is TGCGCCAGCAGCTGGAACGTAAATTCGAACACCGGGGAGCTGTTTTTT. Protein: CASSWNVNSNTGELFF.

This clone was seen once. This CDR3 reads CASSFTLAGPTNTGELFF. The CDR3, as DNA: TGCGCCAGCAGCTTTACCCTAGCGGGACCCACGAACACCGGGGAGCTGTTTTTT. This chain uses TRBV5-1 with TRBJ2-2; TRBD2 agrees at 9 bases. This CDR3 is built from 18 residues. Germline values: CDR1 SGHRS, CDR2 YFSETQ. The J segment lost 0 bases and the V segment lost 2 bases, leaving 8 bases of the junction unmatched.